This T cell receptor (beta chain) was captured by sequencing in a study of shared clonotypes between healthy human individuals. The germline V gene has CDR1 MNHEY and CDR2 SVGAGI. Trimming pared 4 bases from V and 3 bases from J, leaving 9 bases between. This CDR3 has 13 amino acids. Clones were sequenced by immunoSEQ multiplex PCR, and TCRdb holds only the in-frame ones, with some missing. Of about 2 million clones listed, 90% to 95% are singletons. The source material was naive CD4+ T cells sorted from blood. Sample subset: CD45RA+ positively selected. V usage is TRBV6-5 and J usage is TRBJ1-2; D is possibly TRBD1 (5 bases). This receptor was obtained from a man aged 18 to 30 in good health. The CDR3 region is CASSSGRDYGYTF. CDR3 coding DNA: TGTGCCAGCAGTTCGGGCAGGGACTATGGCTACACCTTC.